This TCR beta chain was recovered during a study of cytomegalovirus exposure and HLA in healthy donors. Study-wide context: There were about 85 million unique TCRs (from HLA-typed donors) in an early data release.

For this clone: Its matching antigen is unknown.

Whole-study findings and limits: Common viral pathogens seemed, in a later analysis, to connect with several of the most significant clusters. As was reported, the HLA-A and HLA-B alleles of most subjects were accurately predicted from TCR beta sequences.

The length of the CDR3 is 13 residues. Per the germline V gene, CDR1 is SGHDT and CDR2 is YYEEEE. The V gene lost 4 bases and the J gene lost 4 bases, with 12 bases spanning the gap. The PCR employed 60 Vbeta primers together with 13 Jbeta primers. Assay used: immunoSEQ multiplex PCR; TCRdb lists only in-frame clones, some missing. In the table there are some 160,000 clones, approximately 81% of which are singletons. The TCR was taken from a boy aged 2 to 9 in good health and CMV-seronegative. Sequencing was performed on PBMCs. The rearrangement links TRBV5-6 to TRBJ2-7; D gene unclear. CDR3 bases: TGTGCCAGCAGCCCATGGTTAGCTTACGAGCAGTACTTC. Protein sequence: CASSPWLAYEQYF.